This TCR beta chain was captured in a study of technical replicates of blood from four donors. The CDR3 runs 17 residues. The V and J ends lost 5 bases and 2 bases respectively, with 23 bases between them. Germline V gene lookup returns CDR1 SGHRS and CDR2 YFSETQ. TCRdb's copy holds only in-frame clones and misses some; the assay was immunoSEQ multiplex PCR. The repertoire holds about 88,000 clones, under 95% seen once, with roughly 0.25% in the top ten. Sequencing used T cells isolated from PBMCs. The TCR comes from a human donor in good health. The chain has TRBV5-1 and TRBJ2-7; D possibly corresponds to TRBD1 (6 bases). The DNA for the CDR3 is TGCGCCAGCAGATTAACCCTACAGGGTCAGCTCCCCTACGAGCAGTACTTC. It codes for CASRLTLQGQLPYEQYF.